Reported below is one T cell receptor beta chain. The antigen is unknown. This record belongs to a study of CD8 T cells in ankylosing spondylitis. General observations from the study: Earlier studies detected some motif variants in reactive arthritis synovial fluid and blood.

TCRdb re-called the 5' RACE reads with MiXCR, one entry per CDR3 protein. This sample carries 290,000 or so distinct CDR3 sequences, less than 25% of them seen once, and the ten largest clones take 3.5% to 4.5%. CDR1 and CDR2 from the germline V gene are DFQATT and SNEGSKA (reference sequence). V lost 1 base and J lost 4; bases outside the gene matches: 14. This CDR3 spans 18 amino acids. The TCR was taken from a female donor with ankylosing spondylitis or in good health (not recorded which). The sample taken for sequencing was blood, either unsorted or a sorted T cell fraction (not recorded which). The rearrangement uses TRBV20-1 and TRBJ2-1; 9 positions agree with TRBD1. The chain's CDR3 is CSARGGSLTGGAYNEQFF. Here the CDR3 DNA reads TGCAGTGCTAGAGGGGGCAGTCTTACAGGGGGCGCTTACAATGAGCAGTTCTTC.